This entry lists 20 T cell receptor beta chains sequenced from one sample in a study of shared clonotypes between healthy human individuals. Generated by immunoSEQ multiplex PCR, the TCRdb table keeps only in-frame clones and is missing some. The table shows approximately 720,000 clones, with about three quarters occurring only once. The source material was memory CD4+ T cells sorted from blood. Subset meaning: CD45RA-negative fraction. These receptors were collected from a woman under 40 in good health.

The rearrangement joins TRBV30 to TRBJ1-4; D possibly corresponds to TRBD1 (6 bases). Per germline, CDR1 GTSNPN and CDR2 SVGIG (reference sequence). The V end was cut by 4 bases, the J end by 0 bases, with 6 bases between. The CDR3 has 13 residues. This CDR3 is CAWNRATNEKLFF. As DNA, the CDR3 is TGTGCCTGGAACAGGGCAACTAATGAAAAACTGTTTTTT.

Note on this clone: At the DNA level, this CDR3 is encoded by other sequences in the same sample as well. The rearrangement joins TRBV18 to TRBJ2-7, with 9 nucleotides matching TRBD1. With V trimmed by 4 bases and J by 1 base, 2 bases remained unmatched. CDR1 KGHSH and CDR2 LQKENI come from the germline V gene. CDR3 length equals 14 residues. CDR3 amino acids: CASSQGTGSYEQYF. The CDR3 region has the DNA TGTGCCAGCTCACAAGGGACAGGGTCCTACGAGCAGTACTTC.

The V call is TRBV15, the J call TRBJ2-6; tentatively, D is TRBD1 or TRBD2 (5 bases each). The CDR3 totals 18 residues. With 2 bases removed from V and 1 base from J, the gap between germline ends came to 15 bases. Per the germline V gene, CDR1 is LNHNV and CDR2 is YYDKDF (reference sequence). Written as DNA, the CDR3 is TGTGCCACCAGCAGATCCGGGACGGGCCCATCTGGGGCCAACGTCCTGACTTTC. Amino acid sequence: CATSRSGTGPSGANVLTF. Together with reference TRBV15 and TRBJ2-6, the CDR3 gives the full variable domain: DAMVIQNPRYQVTQFGKPVTLSCSQTLNHNVMYWYQQKSSQAPKLLFHYYDKDFNNEADTPDNFQSRRPNTSFCFLDIRSPGLGDTAMYLCATSRSGTGPSGANVLTFGAGSRLTVL.

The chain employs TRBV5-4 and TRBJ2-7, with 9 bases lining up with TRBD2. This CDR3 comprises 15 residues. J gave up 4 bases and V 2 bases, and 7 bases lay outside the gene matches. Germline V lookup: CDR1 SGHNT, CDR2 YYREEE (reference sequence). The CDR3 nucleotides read TGTGCCAGCAGCTTCGGCGGGAGGGCCGTGTACGAGCAGTACTTC. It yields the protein CASSFGGRAVYEQYF.

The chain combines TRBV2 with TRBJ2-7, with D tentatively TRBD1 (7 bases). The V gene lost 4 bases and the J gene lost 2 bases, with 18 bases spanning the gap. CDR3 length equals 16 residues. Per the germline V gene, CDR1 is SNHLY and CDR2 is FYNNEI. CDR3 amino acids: CASSGGGTAVPYEQYF. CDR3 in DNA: TGTGCCAGCAGTGGTGGAGGGACAGCGGTGCCCTACGAGCAGTACTTC.

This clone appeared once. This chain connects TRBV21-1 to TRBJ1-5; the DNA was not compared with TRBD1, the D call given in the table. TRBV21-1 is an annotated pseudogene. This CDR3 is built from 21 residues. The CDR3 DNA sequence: TGTGCCAGTTTAAAAGGGGTAGGTCGGGACAGGGGCACGCGGAGCAATCAGCCCCAGCATTTT. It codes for CASLKGVGRDRGTRSNQPQHF.

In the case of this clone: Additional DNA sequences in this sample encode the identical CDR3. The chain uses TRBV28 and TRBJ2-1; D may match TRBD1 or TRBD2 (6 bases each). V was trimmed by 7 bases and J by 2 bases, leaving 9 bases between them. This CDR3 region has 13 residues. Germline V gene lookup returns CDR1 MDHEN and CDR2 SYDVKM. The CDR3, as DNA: TGTGCCAGCACAGGGGAGGCCTACAATGAGCAGTTCTTC. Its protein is CASTGEAYNEQFF.

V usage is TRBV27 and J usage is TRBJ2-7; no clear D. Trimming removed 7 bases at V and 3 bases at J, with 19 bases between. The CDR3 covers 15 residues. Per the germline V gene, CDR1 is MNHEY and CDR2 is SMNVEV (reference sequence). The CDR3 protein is CASTTPPEISYEQYF. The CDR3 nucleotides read TGTGCCAGCACCACTCCCCCCGAGATAAGCTACGAGCAGTACTTC.

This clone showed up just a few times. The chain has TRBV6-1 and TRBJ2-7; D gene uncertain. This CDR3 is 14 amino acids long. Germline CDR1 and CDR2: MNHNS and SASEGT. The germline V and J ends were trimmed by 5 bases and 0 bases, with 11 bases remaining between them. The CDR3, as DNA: TGTGCCAGCAGTATAGGACCACTCTCCTACGAGCAGTACTTC. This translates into CASSIGPLSYEQYF.

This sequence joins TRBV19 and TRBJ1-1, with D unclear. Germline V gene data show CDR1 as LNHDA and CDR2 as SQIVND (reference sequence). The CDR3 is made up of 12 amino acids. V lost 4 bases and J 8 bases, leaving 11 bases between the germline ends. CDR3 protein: CASSRLDGEAFF. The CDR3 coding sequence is TGTGCCAGTAGTAGGTTAGACGGGGAAGCTTTCTTT. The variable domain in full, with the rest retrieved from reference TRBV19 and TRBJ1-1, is DGGITQSPKYLFRKEGQNVTLSCEQNLNHDAMYWYRQDPGQGLRLIYYSQIVNDFQKGDIAEGYSVSREKKESFPLTVTSAQKNPTAFYLCASSRLDGEAFFGQGTRLTVV.

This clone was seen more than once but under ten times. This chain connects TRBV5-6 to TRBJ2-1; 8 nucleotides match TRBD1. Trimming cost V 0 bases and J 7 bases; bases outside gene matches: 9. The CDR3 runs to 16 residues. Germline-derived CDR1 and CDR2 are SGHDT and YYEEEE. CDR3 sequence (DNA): TGTGCCAGCAGCTTGGCTTTCCGGCAGGGGGCTAATGAGCAGTTCTTC. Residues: CASSLAFRQGANEQFF.

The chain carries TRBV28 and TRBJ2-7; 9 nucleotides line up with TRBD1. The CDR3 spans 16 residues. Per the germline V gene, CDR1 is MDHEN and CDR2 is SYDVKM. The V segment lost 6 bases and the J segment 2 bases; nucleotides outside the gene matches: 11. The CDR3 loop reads CASSPGGGQGPYEQYF. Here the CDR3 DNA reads TGTGCCAGCAGCCCTGGGGGGGGACAGGGCCCCTACGAGCAGTACTTC.

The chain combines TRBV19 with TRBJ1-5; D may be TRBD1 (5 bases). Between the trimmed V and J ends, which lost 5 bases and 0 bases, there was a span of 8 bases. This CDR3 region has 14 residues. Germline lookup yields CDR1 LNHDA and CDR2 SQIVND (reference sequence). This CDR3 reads CASSPTASNQPQHF. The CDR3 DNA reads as TGTGCCAGTAGTCCGACAGCTAGCAATCAGCCCCAGCATTTT.

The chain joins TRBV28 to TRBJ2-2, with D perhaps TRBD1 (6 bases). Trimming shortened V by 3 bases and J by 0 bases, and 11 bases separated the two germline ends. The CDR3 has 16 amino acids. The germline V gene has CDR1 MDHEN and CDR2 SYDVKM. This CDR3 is CASSLWQGTNTGELFF. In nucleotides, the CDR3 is TGTGCCAGCAGTTTGTGGCAGGGGACGAACACCGGGGAGCTGTTTTTT.

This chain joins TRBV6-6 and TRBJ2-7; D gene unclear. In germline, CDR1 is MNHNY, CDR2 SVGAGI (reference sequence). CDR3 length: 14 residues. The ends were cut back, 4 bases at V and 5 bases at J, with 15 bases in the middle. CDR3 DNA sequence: TGTGCCAGCAGTTCCACCCAGTGGTGGAACGAGCAGTACTTC. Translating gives CASSSTQWWNEQYF.

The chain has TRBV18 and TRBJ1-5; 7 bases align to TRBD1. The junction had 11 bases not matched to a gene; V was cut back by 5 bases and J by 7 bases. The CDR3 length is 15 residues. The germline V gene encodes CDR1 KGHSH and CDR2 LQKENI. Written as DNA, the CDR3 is TGTGCCAGCTCATCACGAGGGGGCCGAGGGCAGCCCCAGCATTTT. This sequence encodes CASSSRGGRGQPQHF.

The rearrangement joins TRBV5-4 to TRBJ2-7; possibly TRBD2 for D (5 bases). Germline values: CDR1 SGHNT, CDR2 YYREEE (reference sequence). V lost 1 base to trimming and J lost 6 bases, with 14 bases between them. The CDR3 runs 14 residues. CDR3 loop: CASSLMLADSEQYF. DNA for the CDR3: TGTGCCAGCAGCTTGATGCTAGCCGACTCCGAGCAGTACTTC.

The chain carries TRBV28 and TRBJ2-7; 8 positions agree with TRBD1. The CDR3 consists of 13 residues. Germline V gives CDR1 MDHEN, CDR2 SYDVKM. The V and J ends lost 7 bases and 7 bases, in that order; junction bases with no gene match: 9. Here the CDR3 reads CASTGTGRREQYF. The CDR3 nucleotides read TGTGCCAGCACCGGGACAGGCCGTAGGGAGCAGTACTTC.

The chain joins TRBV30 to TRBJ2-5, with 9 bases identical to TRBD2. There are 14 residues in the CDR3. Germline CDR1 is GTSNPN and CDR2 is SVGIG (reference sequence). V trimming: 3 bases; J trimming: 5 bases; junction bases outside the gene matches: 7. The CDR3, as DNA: TGTGCCTGGAGCAAGGGCGGGGGGGTGGAGACCCAGTACTTC. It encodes CAWSKGGGVETQYF.

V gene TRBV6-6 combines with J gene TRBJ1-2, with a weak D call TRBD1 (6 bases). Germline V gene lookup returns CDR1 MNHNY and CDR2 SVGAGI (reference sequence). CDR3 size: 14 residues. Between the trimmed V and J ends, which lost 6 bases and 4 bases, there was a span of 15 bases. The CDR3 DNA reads TGTGCCAGCAGACAAACCACAGGGACCTATGGCTACACCTTC. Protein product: CASRQTTGTYGYTF.